This TCR beta chain was recorded in a study of T cells after posttransplantation cyclophosphamide. Study-wide findings and caveats: Recipient CMV seropositivity and CMV reactivation strongly tracked TRB clonality.

The table lists this clone with many counts. The antigen is unknown. The CDR3 is 16 amino acids. Trimming cost V 3 bases and J 5 bases; bases outside gene matches: 9. CDR1 is LGHNA and CDR2 is YNFKEQ in the germline V gene. Profiling relied on immunoSEQ multiplex PCR, and the TCRdb table lists in-frame clones only, not all of them. In total the sample includes roughly 49,000 clones, none of them seen once. The chain combines TRBV4-2 with TRBJ1-1; 10 bases map to TRBD1. This TCR was sampled from a man aged 40-49 years in good health, CMV-negative, and a related stem cell transplant donor. Specimen: PBMCs. CDR3 loop: CASSHVLGDRGTEAFF. The DNA of the CDR3 is TGTGCCAGCAGCCATGTCCTGGGGGACAGGGGAACTGAAGCTTTCTTT.